The entry that follows covers one TCR beta chain sequence. This sample stems from a study of cytomegalovirus exposure and HLA in healthy donors. PCR used 60 Vbeta primers and 13 Jbeta primers. TCRdb's copy holds only in-frame clones and misses some; the assay was immunoSEQ multiplex PCR. There are some 110,000 clones in the sample; around 61% occur only once, and 2% to 2.5% lies in the top ten. This sequence originates from a woman aged 25 to 39 in good health and CMV-seronegative. The sample consisted of PBMCs.

In nucleotides, the CDR3 is TGTGCCAGCAGGGAGCCAGGGGGAAATGGCTACACCTTC. Its translation is CASREPGGNGYTF. The chain employs TRBV2 and TRBJ1-2, with 7 bases aligning to TRBD1. CDR3 length: 13 amino acids. The J segment lost 6 bases and the V segment lost 6 bases, leaving 7 bases of the junction unmatched. Germline assignment: CDR1 SNHLY and CDR2 FYNNEI.